Below, 16 T cell receptor beta chains from the same sample are listed, as sequenced in a study of monozygotic twins with inflammatory bowel disease (dated by TCRdb to between 2018 and 2021). The protocol used for the library was 5' RACE. These reads were obtained on an Illumina HiSeq 2500. Reprocessed by TCRdb, the reads give a single entry per CDR3 protein sequence, without DNA. The sample table gives approximately 420,000 distinct CDR3 sequences. In total, the top ten clones hold 2% to 2.5% of the sample. The specimen was blood. All receptors come from a human donor with ulcerative colitis or Crohn's disease, or a healthy co-twin of an affected twin (not recorded which).

This chain joins TRBV4-1 and TRBJ2-1; TCRdb calls TRBD1, which cannot be checked without DNA. Germline CDR1 and CDR2: MGHRA and YSYEKL. The CDR3 is 17 residues long. The CDR3 region is CASSPPPLGTSYNEQFF.

V is TRBV6-2 or TRBV6-3 and J is TRBJ2-1; TCRdb names TRBD2, which stays unverified in the absence of DNA. The germline CDR1 and CDR2 sequences are MNHEY and SVGEGT. The CDR3 sequence is 18 residues long. CDR3 in amino acids: CASSYRSASGVDYNEQFF.

The CDR3 here is CASSLLQSGARYTF. The chain has TRBV28 and TRBJ1-2. Germline-derived CDR1 and CDR2 are MDHEN and SYDVKM. The CDR3 spans 14 residues.

The chain employs TRBV5-1 and TRBJ2-7; TCRdb gives TRBD2 as the D gene, but with no DNA this cannot be confirmed. CDR1 is SGHRS and CDR2 is YFSETQ in the germline V gene. The CDR3 has 14 residues. CDR3 protein: CASSNGRAAYEQYF.

The chain employs TRBV11-2 and TRBJ1-4; as DNA is missing, the TRBD1 call by TCRdb cannot be tested. The CDR3 spans 13 residues. Per the germline V gene, CDR1 is SGHAT and CDR2 is FQNNGV. This CDR3 is CASSFWGNEKLFF.

The V call is TRBV11-2, the J call TRBJ2-1; TCRdb calls TRBD2, which cannot be checked without DNA. The CDR3 consists of 20 residues. Looked up from germline, CDR1 is SGHAT and CDR2 is FQNNGV. The CDR3 reads CASRPTTGLRTSGSYNEQFF.

This chain joins TRBV5-1 and TRBJ1-1. The CDR3 is 16 residues long. Germline V gives CDR1 SGHRS, CDR2 YFSETQ. The CDR3 loop is CASSLLEGRGPPEAFF.

The chain combines TRBV7-3 with TRBJ2-2; there is no DNA to check the TCRdb D call of TRBD1. Germline lookup yields CDR1 SGHTA and CDR2 FQGTGA. CDR3 size: 16 residues. The CDR3 loop reads CASSLTGTGSTGELFF.

The chain uses TRBV7-8 and TRBJ1-1. The CDR3 runs 15 residues. From germline, CDR1 is SGHVS and CDR2 FQNEAQ. CDR3 protein: CASSSWEGPNTEAFF.

The rearrangement joins TRBV10-3 to TRBJ1-2; TCRdb's D call, TRBD1, is unchecked because there is no DNA. The CDR3 runs to 13 residues. The germline CDR1 and CDR2 sequences are ENHRY and SYGVKD. CDR3 sequence: CAIRDRGLEGYTF.

The genes are TRBV9 and TRBJ2-3. This CDR3 region has 16 residues. Germline V gene lookup returns CDR1 SGDLS and CDR2 YYNGEE. This CDR3 is CASSVGVSSFTDTQYF.

V gene TRBV18 combines with J gene TRBJ1-1. CDR3 size: 17 residues. Germline-derived CDR1 and CDR2 are KGHSH and LQKENI. The CDR3 reads CASSPRPAGLLGTEAFF.

The chain has TRBV27 and TRBJ2-3; TCRdb gives TRBD1 as the D gene, but with no DNA this cannot be confirmed. The CDR3 sequence is 17 residues long. Germline lookup yields CDR1 MNHEY and CDR2 SMNVEV (reference sequence). CDR3 region: CASSRLRDSTSTDTQYF.

The chain uses TRBV6-2 or TRBV6-3 and TRBJ1-1; the D call of TRBD1 rests on TCRdb alone, since no DNA is present to check it. Germline V gives CDR1 MNHEY, CDR2 SVGEGT. This CDR3 contains 15 residues. The CDR3 loop reads CASSYRGQAGSQAFF.

The V call is TRBV25-1, the J call TRBJ2-5. Germline V gene data show CDR1 as MGHDK and CDR2 as SYGVNS. The CDR3 has 11 amino acids. The CDR3 loop reads CASRVLGTQYF.

The chain couples TRBV25-1 to TRBJ2-7; TCRdb's D call, TRBD1, is unchecked because there is no DNA. This CDR3 comprises 12 residues. Per the germline V gene, CDR1 is MGHDK and CDR2 is SYGVNS. CDR3 protein: CASSEFQGEQYF.